Described below is a single TCR beta chain sequence and its context. Antigen specificity is unknown. The PCR had 60 Vbeta and 13 Jbeta primers. How the authors handled the data: In a later analysis, the count reached roughly 80 million unique TCR beta chains, with about 11 million shared. Produced via immunoSEQ multiplex PCR; TCRdb's table is partial and in-frame only. V, J and clone size were drawn from that table, and D and trimming were deduced from the DNA. The table includes more than 100,000 clones, around 61% detected once. The entry originates in a study of cytomegalovirus exposure and HLA in healthy donors. Study findings and constraints: In presence/absence analyses, roughly uniform sequencing depth across donors was assumed. Most TCR beta V segments were productive about 90% or about 30% of the time in an earlier analysis. In a later analysis, a genetic analysis reported fewer productive-TCR N-insertions in an Asian-associated ancestry cluster than the cohort average.

The CDR3 runs to 14 residues. The receptor was derived from a woman aged 45-65 years in good health and CMV-seronegative. The chain links TRBV21-1 to TRBJ1-5; the D call TRBD1 from the table was never checked on the DNA. TRBV21-1 represents a pseudogene. The sequenced sample was PBMCs. DNA of the CDR3: TGTGCCAGCAGCAAACAGGAACAGACAGAGCCCCAGCATTTT. Translating it yields CASSKQEQTEPQHF.